One and the same sample provided the 2 T cell receptor beta chains below, sequenced in a study of T cells in Graves' hyperthyroidism and ophthalmopathy. RNA transcripts gave rise to amplified TCR beta CDR3 regions. A set of HTBI primers served as the primers for a first-round RT-PCR of the TCR CDR3. TCRdb used MiXCR to reprocess the multiplex PCR reads, holding one entry per CDR3 protein. The sample records some 250,000 distinct CDR3 sequences, 12% to 15% being singletons. The source material was blood. The receptors shown here come from a woman in her forties or fifties with Graves' hyperthyroidism that later progressed to Graves' ophthalmopathy.

In this sample, this clonotype turned up many times. The gene calls are TRBV2 and TRBJ2-5, with D possibly being TRBD2 (6 bases). Trimming removed 7 bases from V and 1 base from J, with 13 bases in between. Germline CDR1 SNHLY, CDR2 FYNNEI. The CDR3 runs 14 residues. CDR3 residues: CASNGRILQETQYF. The CDR3, as DNA: TGTGCCAGCAATGGGAGGATCCTCCAAGAGACCCAGTACTTC.

The table lists this clonotype with many counts. The chain links TRBV28 to TRBJ2-1; 9 bases are shared with TRBD2. Germline assignment: CDR1 MDHEN and CDR2 SYDVKM. The CDR3 consists of 18 residues. V was clipped by 6 bases and J by 8 bases; unmatched bases: 20. CDR3 bases: TGTGCCAGCAGCGGGGGGCTAGCGGGATCTTTCGGCAATTATGAGCAGTTCTTC. Protein product: CASSGGLAGSFGNYEQFF.